The clone carrying this T cell receptor (beta chain) showed up just a few times. Its antigen remains unidentified. The data were produced by immunoSEQ multiplex PCR, yet TCRdb's version contains in-frame clones alone and is incomplete. The profile shows roughly 60,000 clones, 81% of them singletons. Noted time point: week 35, safety follow-up. What each vaccine dose contained was 300 ug of mutant IDH1 20-mer peptide, accompanied by topical imiquimod. The CDR3 loop spans 11 amino acids. CDR1 DFQATT and CDR2 SNEGSKA come from the germline V gene (reference sequence). The ends were cut back, 0 bases at V and 6 bases at J, with 3 bases in the middle. This specimen belongs to a study of a mutant IDH1 vaccine in newly diagnosed glioma.

This material consisted of PBMCs, taken from a glioma patient whose treatment included an IDH1 peptide vaccine. The chain carries TRBV20-1 and TRBJ1-5; D is ambiguous. This receptor was obtained from a man between 40 and 49 years old with glioma. The CDR3 spells CSARDGQPQHF. The CDR3 DNA reads TGCAGTGCTAGAGATGGTCAGCCCCAGCATTTT.